This TCR beta chain was sequenced for a study of shared clonotypes between healthy human individuals. The germline CDR1 and CDR2 sequences are LNHDA and SQIVND (reference sequence). Trimming cost V 6 bases and J 8 bases; bases outside gene matches: 7. The CDR3 has 14 amino acids. Measured with immunoSEQ multiplex PCR; TCRdb has only the in-frame clones, and not every one. The sample lists over 2 million clones; less than 95% were seen once. Terminally differentiated effector memory CD45RA+ cells were left out of the naive CD8 fraction, which was CD45RO-negative and positively selected for CCR7. The donors were all Caucasian adults (living in Nashville, Tennessee). Concerning this clone itself: What it binds is unknown.

Study results and limitations: It was expected that sequencing depth would affect clonotype sharing among donors. Estimated richness was generally greater in naive than memory subsets. Generation probability values for non-shared clonotypes were lower than those for clonotypes shared by all four donors.

Material for sequencing was naive CD8+ T cells sorted from blood. The origin of this receptor is a man aged 18 to 29 in good health. The rearrangement links TRBV19 to TRBJ1-4, with 9 nucleotides matching TRBD1. CDR3 protein: CASSPGTGIEKLFF. CDR3 DNA: TGTGCCAGTAGCCCAGGGACAGGGATCGAAAAACTGTTTTTT.